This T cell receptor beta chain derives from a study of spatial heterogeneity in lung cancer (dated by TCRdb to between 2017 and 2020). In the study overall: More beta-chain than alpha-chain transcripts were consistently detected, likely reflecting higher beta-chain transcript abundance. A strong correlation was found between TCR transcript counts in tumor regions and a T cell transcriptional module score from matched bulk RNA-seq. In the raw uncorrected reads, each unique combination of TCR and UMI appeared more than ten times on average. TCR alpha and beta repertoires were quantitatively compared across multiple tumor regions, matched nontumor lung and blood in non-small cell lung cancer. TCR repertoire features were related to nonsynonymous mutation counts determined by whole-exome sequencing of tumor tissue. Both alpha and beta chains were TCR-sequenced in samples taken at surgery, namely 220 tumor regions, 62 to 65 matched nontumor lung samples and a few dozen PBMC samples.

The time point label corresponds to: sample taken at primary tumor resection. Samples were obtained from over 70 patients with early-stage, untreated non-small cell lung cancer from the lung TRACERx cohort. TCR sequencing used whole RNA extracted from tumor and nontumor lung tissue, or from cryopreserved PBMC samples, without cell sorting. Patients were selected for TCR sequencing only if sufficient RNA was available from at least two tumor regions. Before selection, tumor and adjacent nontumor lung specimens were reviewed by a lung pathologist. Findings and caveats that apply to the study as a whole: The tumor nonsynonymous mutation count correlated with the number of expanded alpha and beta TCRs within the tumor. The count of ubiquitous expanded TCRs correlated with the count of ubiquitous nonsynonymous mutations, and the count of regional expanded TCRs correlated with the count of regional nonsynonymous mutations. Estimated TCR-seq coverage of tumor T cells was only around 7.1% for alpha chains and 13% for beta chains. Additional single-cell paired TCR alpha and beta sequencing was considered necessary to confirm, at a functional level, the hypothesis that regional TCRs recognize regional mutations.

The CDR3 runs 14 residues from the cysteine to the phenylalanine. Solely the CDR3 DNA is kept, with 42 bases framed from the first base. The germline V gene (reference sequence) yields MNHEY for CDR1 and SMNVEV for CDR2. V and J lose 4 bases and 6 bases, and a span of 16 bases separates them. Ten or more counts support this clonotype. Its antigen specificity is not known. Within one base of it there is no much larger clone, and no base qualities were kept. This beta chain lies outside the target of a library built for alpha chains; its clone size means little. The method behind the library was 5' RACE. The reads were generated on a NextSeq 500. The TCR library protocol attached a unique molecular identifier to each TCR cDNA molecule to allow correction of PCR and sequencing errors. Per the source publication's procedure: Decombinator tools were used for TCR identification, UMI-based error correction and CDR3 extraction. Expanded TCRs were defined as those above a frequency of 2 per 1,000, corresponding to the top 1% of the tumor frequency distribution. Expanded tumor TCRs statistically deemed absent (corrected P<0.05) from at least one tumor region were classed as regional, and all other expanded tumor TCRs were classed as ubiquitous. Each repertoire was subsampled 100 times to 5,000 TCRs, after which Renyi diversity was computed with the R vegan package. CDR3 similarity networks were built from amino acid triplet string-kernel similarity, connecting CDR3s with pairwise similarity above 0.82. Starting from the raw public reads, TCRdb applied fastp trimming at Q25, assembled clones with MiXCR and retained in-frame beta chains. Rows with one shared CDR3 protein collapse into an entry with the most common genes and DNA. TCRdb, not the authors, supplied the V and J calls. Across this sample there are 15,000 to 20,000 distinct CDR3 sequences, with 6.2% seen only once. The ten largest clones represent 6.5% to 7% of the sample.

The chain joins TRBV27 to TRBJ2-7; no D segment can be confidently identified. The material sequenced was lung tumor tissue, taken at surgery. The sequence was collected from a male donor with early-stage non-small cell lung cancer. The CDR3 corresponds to CASSCGQVACEQYF. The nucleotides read TGTGCCAGCAGTTGCGGCCAGGTGGCCTGCGAGCAGTACTTC.